Shown below are 17 T cell receptor beta chains from a single sample sequenced in a study of early T cells in non-severe SARS-CoV-2 infection. TCRdb re-called the 5' RACE reads with MiXCR, one entry per CDR3 protein. The sample has about 61,000 distinct CDR3 sequences; approximately 11% are singletons. Material for sequencing was whole blood. Every receptor here comes from an adult who was a healthcare worker with PCR-confirmed SARS-CoV-2 infection or an uninfected control (not recorded which).

At least ten counts were recorded for this clonotype. V and J are TRBV19 and TRBJ2-6, with a possible D match to TRBD1 (6 bases). The V gene's germline CDR1 is LNHDA and CDR2 SQIVND (reference sequence). The V and J ends lost 7 bases and 4 bases respectively, with 23 bases between them. The CDR3 consists of 18 residues. CDR3 sequence: CASTKSPQGSSGANVLTF. CDR3 coding DNA: TGTGCCAGTACCAAGAGTCCCCAGGGGTCATCCGGGGCCAACGTCCTGACTTTC.

There are many counts of this clonotype. The chain joins TRBV7-3 to TRBJ1-1; a weak D match, TRBD1 (6 bases). Germline V CDR1 and CDR2: SGHTA, FQGTGA. Trimming cost V 5 bases and J 6 bases, with 13 bases left between them. This CDR3 contains 13 residues. DNA for the CDR3: TGTGCCAGCAGCCAGGGGTCGGGCGCTGAAGCTTTCTTT. Translation gives CASSQGSGAEAFF.

As regards this clonotype: Possible read error: a much larger clone is one base away. V gene TRBV18 combines with J gene TRBJ1-1; TRBD1 matches at 8 bases. The CDR3 consists of 17 residues. CDR1 is KGHSH and CDR2 is LQKENI in the germline V gene. As DNA, the CDR3 is TGTGCCAACTCACCGACCGGACAGGGAAGGTTGGGCACTGAAGCTTTCTTT. Residues: CANSPTGQGRLGTEAFF.

This clonotype was detected a few times. The chain recombines TRBV5-5 with TRBJ1-2; D is perhaps TRBD1 (6 bases). Germline assignment: CDR1 SGHKS and CDR2 YYEKEE (reference sequence). The CDR3 is 14 amino acids. Trimming cost V 5 bases and J 4 bases, with 15 bases left between them. The CDR3 sequence is CASRRQAGAYGYTF. DNA of the CDR3: TGTGCCAGCAGGCGCCAGGCGGGGGCCTATGGCTACACCTTC.

This clonotype was counted many times. The chain has TRBV9 and TRBJ1-6; no definite D call. The CDR3 is made up of 15 amino acids. Germline assignment: CDR1 SGDLS and CDR2 YYNGEE. The V and J ends lost 3 bases and 7 bases respectively, with 14 bases between them. The CDR3 is CASSAYPDPNSPLHF. DNA of the CDR3: TGTGCCAGCAGCGCCTACCCCGATCCCAATTCACCCCTCCACTTT.

This clonotype was counted many times. The rearrangement links TRBV12-3 or TRBV12-4 to TRBJ1-4; D may be TRBD1 (5 bases). The CDR3 extends over 14 amino acids. Between the trimmed V and J ends, which lost 5 bases and 2 bases, there was a span of 9 bases. CDR3 in DNA: TGTGCCAGCAGTCCACAGGCGACTAATGAAAAACTGTTTTTT. This encodes CASSPQATNEKLFF.

The table lists this clonotype with a few counts. This rearrangement joins TRBV20-1 to TRBJ2-1, with D possibly TRBD1 on 5 matching bases. Per germline, CDR1 DFQATT and CDR2 SNEGSKA (reference sequence). This CDR3 comprises 16 residues. The ends were cut back, 0 bases at V and 0 bases at J, with 12 bases in the middle. CDR3 DNA sequence: TGCAGTGCTAGAGATCAGGGCCATAGCTCCTACAATGAGCAGTTCTTC. Translated: CSARDQGHSSYNEQFF.

A note on this clonotype: At one end, the junction sequence differs from germline, possibly due to a read error. This chain links TRBV6-5 with TRBJ1-3, with D unclear. CDR3 length: 16 amino acids. From germline, CDR1 is MNHEY and CDR2 SVGAGI. The CDR3 here is CASSYRQQSSENTIYF. The CDR3 DNA sequence: TGTGCCAGCAGTTACAGGCAGCAGAGCTCTGAAAACACCATATATTTT.

In its sample, this clonotype was seen many times. The DNA of the CDR3 is TGCAGTGCACCAGGACTAGCGGGGGGCCGAGTGGGAGAGACCCAGTACTTC. Translation: CSAPGLAGGRVGETQYF. The chain has TRBV20-1 and TRBJ2-5, with 14 bases matching TRBD2. V was pared by 6 bases and J by 4 bases, with 13 bases of the junction left unmatched. Germline values: CDR1 DFQATT, CDR2 SNEGSKA (reference sequence). The CDR3 consists of 17 residues.

This rearrangement joins TRBV5-1 to TRBJ2-3; no clear D. Germline CDR1 SGHRS, CDR2 YFSETQ. Trimming took off 5 bases at V and 4 bases at J, with 11 bases between the two ends. This CDR3 is built from 13 residues. The CDR3 DNA sequence: TGCGCCAGCAGAGTACTGCCCCCAGATACGCAGTATTTT. Translated: CASRVLPPDTQYF.

This clonotype was counted ten times or more. The CDR3 spells CASSHRDGQETQYF. CDR3 nucleotide sequence: TGTGCCAGCAGCCACCGGGACGGACAAGAGACCCAGTACTTC. This chain uses TRBV3-1 with TRBJ2-5, with D perhaps given as TRBD1 or TRBD2 (5 bases each). Germline V lookup: CDR1 LGHDT, CDR2 YNNKEL (reference sequence). The CDR3 sequence is 14 residues long. Trimming shortened V by 3 bases and J by 2 bases, and 10 bases separated the two germline ends.

This clonotype was recorded at least ten times. The gene calls are TRBV7-9 and TRBJ2-7, with D perhaps TRBD1 (5 bases). V lost 4 bases to trimming and J lost 2 bases, with 15 bases between them. The V gene's germline CDR1 is SEHNR and CDR2 FQNEAQ (reference sequence). The CDR3 extends over 15 amino acids. In nucleotides, the CDR3 is TGTGCCAGCAGCTGGGGCGCCGGCAGCACCTACGAGCAGTACTTC. Protein: CASSWGAGSTYEQYF.

This clonotype was seen at least ten times. This chain joins TRBV28 and TRBJ2-1, with 11 bases lining up with TRBD2. The V segment lost 4 bases and the J segment 1 base; nucleotides outside the gene matches: 6. The germline gives CDR1 MDHEN, CDR2 SYDVKM. The CDR3 is 17 amino acids. In DNA form, the CDR3 reads TGTGCCAGCAGTTCGTACCTAGCGGGGGGATCCTACAATGAGCAGTTCTTC. Translated, it gives CASSSYLAGGSYNEQFF.

This clonotype was detected ten times or more. Here the CDR3 DNA reads TGCAGTGCTAGAGAGTCCGGGGGGGCCTACGAGCAGTACTTC. Translation gives CSARESGGAYEQYF. The J gene is TRBJ2-7, the V gene TRBV20-1; TRBD2 aligns across 8 bases. Trimming removed 0 bases from V and 2 bases from J; junction bases left unmatched: 3. Germline values: CDR1 DFQATT, CDR2 SNEGSKA (reference sequence). The CDR3 loop spans 14 amino acids.

This clonotype occurred many times. The genes are TRBV6-4 and TRBJ2-1; D ambiguous. V lost 0 bases and J 6 bases, leaving 6 bases between the germline ends. The CDR3 is 13 residues long. Germline V CDR1 and CDR2: MRHNA, SNTAGT. The CDR3 reads CASSDSDANEQFF. The CDR3 bases are TGTGCCAGCAGTGACTCCGACGCCAATGAGCAGTTCTTC.

This clonotype appeared many times. The chain is built from TRBV6-5 and TRBJ1-6; D unclear. The V gene's germline CDR1 is MNHEY and CDR2 SVGAGI. CDR3 length: 16 residues. Trimming stripped 6 bases from V and 4 bases from J, with 16 bases between. This CDR3 reads CASRARPEVYNSPLHF. DNA for the CDR3: TGTGCCAGCAGAGCAAGGCCGGAGGTATATAATTCACCCCTCCACTTT.

This clonotype was detected many times. CDR3 in amino acids: CASSLGGSNQPQHF. For the CDR3, the DNA is TGTGCCAGCAGTTTGGGCGGTTCAAATCAGCCCCAGCATTTT. The genes are TRBV12-3 or TRBV12-4 and TRBJ1-5; no firm D call. This CDR3 contains 14 residues. Trimming removed 3 bases at V and 4 bases at J, with 10 bases between.